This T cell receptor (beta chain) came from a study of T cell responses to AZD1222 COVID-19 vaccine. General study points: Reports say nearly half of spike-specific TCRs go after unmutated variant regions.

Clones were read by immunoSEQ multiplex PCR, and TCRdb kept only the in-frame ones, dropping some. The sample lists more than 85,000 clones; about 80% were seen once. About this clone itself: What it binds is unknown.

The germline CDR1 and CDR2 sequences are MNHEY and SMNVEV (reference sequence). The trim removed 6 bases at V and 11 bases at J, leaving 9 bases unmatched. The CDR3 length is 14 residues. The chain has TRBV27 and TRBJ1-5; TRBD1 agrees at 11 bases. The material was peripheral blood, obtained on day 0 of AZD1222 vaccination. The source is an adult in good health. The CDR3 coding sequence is TGTGCCAGCAGCGGGACAGGGGGGATGAGGACCCAGCATTTT. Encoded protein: CASSGTGGMRTQHF.